The present T cell receptor beta chain was sequenced within a study of identical twins. Study outcomes and limitations: Invariant MAIT and iNKT cells may have partly biased zero-insertion analyses.

This clonotype was picked up a small number of times. Its antigen is not known. One entry per CDR3 protein, called by TCRdb with MiXCR from the 5' RACE reads. The sample gives 520,000 or so distinct CDR3 sequences, 20% to 25% of which show up once; roughly 0.9% is in the top ten. The sample was also linked to a second study, of T cells expressing NK-cell markers. Per that study: The study drew TCR beta repertoires from sorted CD3+CD56+NKG2C+, CD3+CD56+NKG2C- and CD3+CD56-NKG2C+ T cells.

The sequenced sample consisted of CD4+ T cells sorted from blood. The sequence derives from a woman aged 18-30 years in good health.

The CDR3 coding sequence is TGTGCCAGCAGTGAAGAGGAACTAGCGGGGGTTAACCAGTACTTC. Translated: CASSEEELAGVNQYF. V usage is TRBV2 and J usage is TRBJ2-5; 11 positions match TRBD2. This CDR3 has 15 residues. The junction had 8 bases not matched to a gene; V was cut back by 1 base and J by 10 bases. CDR1 and CDR2 from the germline V gene are SNHLY and FYNNEI.